Presented here are 27 T cell receptor beta chains from one specimen sequenced in a study of Tregs in tolerant kidney transplant recipients. Data came from immunoSEQ multiplex PCR; TCRdb stores just in-frame clones and leaves some out. The table has under 95,000 clones, 85% to 95% seen once. The specimen was Tregs from blood, collected before the transplant. The receptors were gathered from a human donor who received a combined kidney and bone marrow transplant.

This sequence joins TRBV9 and TRBJ2-1, with a tentative D call TRBD2 (6 bases). The CDR3 has 15 residues. Trimming pared 0 bases from V and 0 bases from J, leaving 7 bases between. Germline-derived CDR1 and CDR2 are SGDLS and YYNGEE. The CDR3: CASSVGGDSYNEQFF. The DNA for the CDR3 is TGTGCCAGCAGCGTAGGGGGGGACTCCTACAATGAGCAGTTCTTC.

V gene TRBV20-1 combines with J gene TRBJ2-7; 7 bases line up with TRBD1. This CDR3 is built from 11 residues. Germline loops: CDR1 DFQATT, CDR2 SNEGSKA (reference sequence). The ends lost 1 base at V and 13 bases at J; junction bases unmatched: 7. This CDR3 reads CSARGRDSLYF. CDR3 bases: TGCAGTGCTAGAGGTCGGGACAGCCTCTACTTC.

On this clone itself: At one end the junction does not follow the germline gene, possibly because of a read error. The rearrangement joins TRBV11-3 to TRBJ2-5, with D tentatively TRBD1 or TRBD2 (6 bases each). The CDR3 totals 14 residues. Per the germline V gene, CDR1 is SGHNT and CDR2 is YENEEA. DNA for the CDR3: TGTGCTAGCAGCGAAGGGGGAGGACAAGAGACCCAGTACTTC. Protein sequence: CASSEGGGQETQYF.

The chain uses TRBV12-5 and TRBJ2-5, with 7 bases matching TRBD1. V was pared by 6 bases and J by 5 bases, with 6 bases of the junction left unmatched. Germline V gene data show CDR1 as LGHNT and CDR2 as FRNRAP. The CDR3 is made up of 13 amino acids. The CDR3 nucleotides read TGTGCTAGTGGCTTTGGGACAGCGGAGACCCAGTACTTC. Protein sequence: CASGFGTAETQYF.

The chain uses TRBV5-1 and TRBJ1-1; D ambiguous. Germline CDR1 reads SGHRS; CDR2 reads YFSETQ. Trimming removed 4 bases from V and 3 bases from J, with 10 bases in between. This CDR3 has 13 residues. As DNA, the CDR3 is TGCGCCAGCAGCGCCTACTGGGACACTGAAGCTTTCTTT. Amino acids: CASSAYWDTEAFF. The complete variable domain, with remaining parts taken from reference TRBV5-1 and TRBJ1-1, reads KAGVTQTPRYLIKTRGQQVTLSCSPISGHRSVSWYQQTPGQGLQFLFEYFSETQRNKGNFPGRFSGRQFSNSRSEMNVSTLELGDSALYLCASSAYWDTEAFFGQGTRLTVV.

This chain links TRBV6-1 with TRBJ2-5; D remains ambiguous. This CDR3 spans 15 amino acids. In germline, CDR1 is MNHNS, CDR2 SASEGT. The ends were cut back, 4 bases at V and 5 bases at J, with 17 bases in the middle. The CDR3 DNA reads as TGTGCCAGCAGTGGCTCCGACCGGTCAGTGGAGACCCAGTACTTC. Its protein product is CASSGSDRSVETQYF.

The gene calls are TRBV9 and TRBJ2-1, with D maybe TRBD2 (5 bases). This CDR3 has 15 amino acids. The V and J ends lost 0 bases and 5 bases respectively, with 12 bases between them. Germline-derived CDR1 and CDR2 are SGDLS and YYNGEE. The CDR3 loop reads CASSVVGLANNEQFF. In nucleotides, the CDR3 is TGTGCCAGCAGCGTAGTTGGGCTAGCAAACAATGAGCAGTTCTTC. Full variable domain (missing parts from reference TRBV9 and TRBJ2-1): DSGVTQTPKHLITATGQRVTLRCSPRSGDLSVYWYQQSLDQGLQFLIQYYNGEERAKGNILERFSAQQFPDLHSELNLSSLELGDSALYFCASSVVGLANNEQFFGPGTRLTVL.

In DNA, the CDR3 is TGCGCCAGCAGCTTTACAGGGGACGCCGGGGAGCTGTTTTTT. Residues: CASSFTGDAGELFF. The chain is built from TRBV5-1 and TRBJ2-2, with 7 positions matching TRBD1. The V and J ends lost 2 bases and 6 bases, in that order; junction bases with no gene match: 4. The V gene's germline CDR1 is SGHRS and CDR2 YFSETQ. The CDR3 has 14 amino acids.

V and J are TRBV6-1 and TRBJ2-3, with D possibly being TRBD1 (6 bases). Per the germline V gene, CDR1 is MNHNS and CDR2 is SASEGT. Trimming removed 4 bases at V and 2 bases at J, with 22 bases between. This CDR3 contains 18 residues. CDR3 amino acids: CASSVISIRGQITDTQYF. Written as DNA, the CDR3 is TGTGCCAGCAGTGTAATCTCGATAAGAGGACAGATCACAGATACGCAGTATTTT.

A note on this clone: The sample has other DNA sequences that encode this CDR3 too. This rearrangement joins TRBV28 to TRBJ2-7, with D perhaps matching TRBD2 (7 bases). CDR3 length: 14 amino acids. Between the trimmed V and J ends, which lost 6 bases and 7 bases, there was a span of 19 bases. Looked up from germline, CDR1 is MDHEN and CDR2 is SYDVKM. CDR3 residues: CASRGAGALGEQYF. The DNA for the CDR3 is TGTGCCAGCAGGGGGGCGGGAGCTCTGGGGGAGCAGTACTTC.

The V and J genes are TRBV4-1 and TRBJ2-3; D is perhaps TRBD1 or TRBD2 (5 bases each). CDR1 and CDR2 from the germline V gene are MGHRA and YSYEKL. The CDR3 totals 15 residues. V lost 5 bases and J 2 bases, leaving 14 bases between the germline ends. The CDR3 region is CASSSTEGYTDTQYF. The CDR3 coding sequence is TGCGCCAGCAGCTCTACTGAGGGGTACACAGATACGCAGTATTTT.

The chain couples TRBV18 to TRBJ2-7; D call uncertain. CDR3 size: 11 residues. Germline V lookup: CDR1 KGHSH, CDR2 LQKENI. Trimming took off 5 bases at V and 7 bases at J, with 9 bases between the two ends. CDR3 residues: CASSMKEEQYF. The DNA for the CDR3 is TGTGCCAGCTCAATGAAAGAGGAGCAGTACTTC.

The V and J genes are TRBV7-2 and TRBJ1-3, with TRBD1 as a possible D gene (6 bases). Trimming stripped 5 bases from V and 0 bases from J, with 14 bases between. This CDR3 has 16 residues. Per the germline V gene, CDR1 is SGHTA and CDR2 is FQGNSA. This CDR3 is CASSPMGAHSGNTIYF. The DNA of the CDR3 is TGTGCCAGCAGCCCAATGGGGGCCCACTCTGGAAACACCATATATTTT.

J is TRBJ2-1 and V is TRBV28; 7 bases map to TRBD2. The CDR3 runs to 16 residues. CDR1 is MDHEN and CDR2 is SYDVKM in the germline V gene. The ends lost 6 bases at V and 4 bases at J; junction bases unmatched: 12. CDR3 DNA: TGTGCCAGCAGCCGGAGACTAGCTGAAAATTACAATGAGCAGTTCTTC. Translating it yields CASSRRLAENYNEQFF.

J is TRBJ2-1 and V is TRBV29-1; no clear D gene. Germline assignment: CDR1 SQVTM and CDR2 ANQGSEA. This CDR3 region has 17 residues. The V end lost 6 bases, the J end lost 0 bases, and 21 bases lay between the germline ends. The CDR3 sequence: CSVDPLEAKSSYNEQFF. The CDR3, as DNA: TGCAGCGTAGACCCCTTAGAAGCGAAGAGCTCCTACAATGAGCAGTTCTTC.

This chain connects TRBV10-3 to TRBJ1-1, with D tentatively TRBD1 (6 bases). The CDR3 totals 17 residues. Trimming shortened V by 2 bases and J by 0 bases, and 16 bases separated the two germline ends. Germline V gene sequence: CDR1 ENHRY, CDR2 SYGVKD. The DNA for the CDR3 is TGTGCCATCAGTGAGACGGGGGCAGATGAGATGAACACTGAAGCTTTCTTT. It encodes CAISETGADEMNTEAFF.

V gene TRBV28 combines with J gene TRBJ2-4; possibly TRBD2 for D (6 bases). Trimming took 2 bases from V and 3 from J, leaving 8 bases between them. CDR3 size: 14 residues. Germline assignment: CDR1 MDHEN and CDR2 SYDVKM. CDR3 amino acids: CASSLAGNKNIQYF. The CDR3 DNA reads as TGTGCCAGCAGTTTAGCGGGGAACAAAAACATTCAGTACTTC.

On this clone: The same CDR3 also results from other DNA sequences found in this sample. The chain has TRBV18 and TRBJ1-1, with D unresolved. This CDR3 contains 13 residues. Germline-derived CDR1 and CDR2 are KGHSH and LQKENI. Deletions cut 3 bases from V and 1 base from J, with 6 bases between. In DNA, the CDR3 is TGTGCCAGCTCACCGAGGGAGAACACTGAAGCTTTCTTT. This gives the protein CASSPRENTEAFF.

The rearrangement links TRBV5-4 to TRBJ2-7, with 10 nucleotides matching TRBD1. The CDR3 runs 14 residues. The V and J ends lost 0 bases and 4 bases, in that order; junction bases with no gene match: 1. Germline lookup yields CDR1 SGHNT and CDR2 YYREEE (reference sequence). The CDR3 loop reads CASSLGQGAYEQYF. The CDR3 DNA reads as TGTGCCAGCAGCTTGGGACAGGGGGCTTACGAGCAGTACTTC.

Here the CDR3 reads CASGGPGQGRIGELFF. The CDR3 nucleotides read TGTGCCAGCGGGGGACCTGGACAGGGAAGAATCGGGGAGCTGTTTTTT. V and J are TRBV7-9 and TRBJ2-2, with TRBD1 identical over 8 bases. Unmatched junction bases numbered 15, after V lost 8 bases and J lost 7 bases. Germline CDR1 reads SEHNR; CDR2 reads FQNEAQ (reference sequence). The CDR3 runs 16 residues.

V is TRBV7-3 and J is TRBJ2-3; D gene uncertain. CDR3 length: 16 amino acids. The germline V gene has CDR1 SGHTA and CDR2 FQGTGA. Trimming shortened V by 0 bases and J by 3 bases, and 13 bases separated the two germline ends. For the CDR3, the DNA is TGTGCCAGCAGCTTAACTATGACCGGTCCAACAGATACGCAGTATTTT. Amino acid sequence: CASSLTMTGPTDTQYF.

The chain recombines TRBV4-3 with TRBJ1-1; the D is unclear. Deletions cut 4 bases from V and 1 base from J, with 13 bases between. Germline V lookup: CDR1 LGHNA, CDR2 YSLEER. The CDR3 consists of 15 residues. The CDR3 nucleotides read TGCGCCAGCAGCCCTGACTCTACCGCGAACACTGAAGCTTTCTTT. Translating gives CASSPDSTANTEAFF.

The chain recombines TRBV7-9 with TRBJ1-4; TRBD1 agrees at 7 bases. V lost 6 bases and J lost 7; bases outside the gene matches: 14. CDR1 and CDR2 (germline): SEHNR, FQNEAQ (reference sequence). The CDR3 has 16 residues. The CDR3 reads CASSRSGTGVVEKLFF. The CDR3 DNA sequence: TGTGCCAGCAGTAGATCCGGCACAGGGGTGGTTGAAAAACTGTTTTTT. Based on the CDR3 plus reference TRBV7-9 and TRBJ1-4, the full variable domain is DTGVSQNPRHKITKRGQNVTFRCDPISEHNRLYWYRQTLGQGPEFLTYFQNEAQLEKSRLLSDRFSAERPKGSFSTLEIQRTEQGDSAMYLCASSRSGTGVVEKLFFGSGTQLSVL.

This rearrangement joins TRBV6-1 to TRBJ1-4; 12 nucleotides agree with TRBD1. CDR1 is MNHNS, CDR2 SASEGT, per germline. The length of the CDR3 is 14 residues. V was pared by 6 bases and J by 7 bases, with 3 bases of the junction left unmatched. CDR3 amino acids: CASRGTGGGEKLFF. The CDR3 DNA sequence: TGTGCCAGCAGAGGGACAGGGGGCGGTGAAAAACTGTTTTTT.

With regard to this clone: Germline is not matched at one junction end, which may reflect a read error. The chain combines TRBV7-2 with TRBJ2-7; TRBD2 agrees at 9 bases. Germline CDR1 reads SGHTA; CDR2 reads FQGNSA. The CDR3 length is 16 residues. The CDR3 DNA reads TGTGCCAGCAGCTTAGTCGAGCTAGCGGGGACCTACGAGCAGTGCTTC. It is translated as CASSLVELAGTYEQCF. The complete variable domain, with remaining parts taken from reference TRBV7-2 and TRBJ2-7, reads GAGVSQSPSNKVTEKGKDVELRCDPISGHTALYWYRQSLGQGLEFLIYFQGNSAPDKSGLPSDRFSAERTGGSVSTLTIQRTQQEDSAVYLCASSLVELAGTYEQCFGPGTRLTVT.

Only a few counts were recorded for this clone. The chain couples TRBV5-6 to TRBJ2-7, with 9 bases fitting TRBD1. After removal of 4 bases from V and 5 bases from J, the junction contained 7 bases not matched to a gene. CDR1 and CDR2 from the germline V gene are SGHDT and YYEEEE. The CDR3 spans 14 residues. The CDR3 protein is CASSLLDRGHEQYF. DNA for the CDR3: TGTGCCAGCAGCCTCTTGGACAGGGGACACGAGCAGTACTTC. The whole variable domain, filled in from reference TRBV5-6 and TRBJ2-7, reads DAGVTQSPTHLIKTRGQQVTLRCSPKSGHDTVSWYQQALGQGPQFIFQYYEEEERQRGNFPDRFSGHQFPNYSSELNVNALLLGDSALYLCASSLLDRGHEQYFGPGTRLTVT.

This chain uses TRBV29-1 with TRBJ2-7; D is possibly TRBD2 (6 bases). The CDR3 consists of 12 residues. Trimming took 8 bases from V and 0 from J, leaving 11 bases between them. The germline gives CDR1 SQVTM, CDR2 ANQGSEA. The CDR3 DNA reads as TGCAGCCAGGAGGGTCCCTCCTACGAGCAGTACTTC. It codes for CSQEGPSYEQYF.